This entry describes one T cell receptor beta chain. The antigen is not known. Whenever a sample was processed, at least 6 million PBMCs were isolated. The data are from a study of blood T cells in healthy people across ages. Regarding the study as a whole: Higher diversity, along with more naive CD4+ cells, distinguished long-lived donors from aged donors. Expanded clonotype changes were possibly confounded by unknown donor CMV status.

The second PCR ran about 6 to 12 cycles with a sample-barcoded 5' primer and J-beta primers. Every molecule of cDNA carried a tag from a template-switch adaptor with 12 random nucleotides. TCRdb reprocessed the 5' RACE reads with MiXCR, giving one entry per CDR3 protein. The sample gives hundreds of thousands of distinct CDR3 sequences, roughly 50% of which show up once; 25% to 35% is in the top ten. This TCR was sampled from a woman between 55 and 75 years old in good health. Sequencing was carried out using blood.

CDR3 in amino acids: CASSQERSHYGYTF. CDR3 DNA sequence: TGCGCCAGCAGCCAAGAGAGAAGCCACTATGGCTACACCTTC. The chain combines TRBV4-3 with TRBJ1-2, with D unresolved. Trimming cost V 0 bases and J 3 bases, with 8 bases left between them. The CDR3 consists of 14 residues. CDR1 is LGHNA and CDR2 is YSLEER in the germline V gene.